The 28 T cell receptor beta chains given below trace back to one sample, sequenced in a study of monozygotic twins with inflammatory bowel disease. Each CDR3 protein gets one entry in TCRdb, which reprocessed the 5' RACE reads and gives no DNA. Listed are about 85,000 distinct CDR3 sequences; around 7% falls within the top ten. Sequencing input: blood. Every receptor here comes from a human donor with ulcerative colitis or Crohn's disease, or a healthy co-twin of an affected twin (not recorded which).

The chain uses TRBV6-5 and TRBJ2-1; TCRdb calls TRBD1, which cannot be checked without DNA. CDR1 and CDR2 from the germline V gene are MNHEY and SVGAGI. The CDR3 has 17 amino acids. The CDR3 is CASSSLIPGTAYNEQFF.

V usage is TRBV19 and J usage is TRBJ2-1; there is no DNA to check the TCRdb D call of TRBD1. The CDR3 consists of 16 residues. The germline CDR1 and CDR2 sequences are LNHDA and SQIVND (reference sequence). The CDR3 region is CASSIGRTGGYNEQFF.

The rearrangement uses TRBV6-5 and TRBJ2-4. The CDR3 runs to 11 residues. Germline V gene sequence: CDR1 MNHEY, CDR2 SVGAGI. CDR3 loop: CASSKGNIQYF.

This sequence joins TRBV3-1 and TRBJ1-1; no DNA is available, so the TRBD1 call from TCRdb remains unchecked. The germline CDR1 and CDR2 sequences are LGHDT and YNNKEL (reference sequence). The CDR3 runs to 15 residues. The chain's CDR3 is CASSLPGTLNAEAFF.

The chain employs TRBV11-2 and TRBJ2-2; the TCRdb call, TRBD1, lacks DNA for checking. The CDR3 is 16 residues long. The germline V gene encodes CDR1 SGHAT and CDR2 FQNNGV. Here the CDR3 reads CASSTRTVTGTGELFF.

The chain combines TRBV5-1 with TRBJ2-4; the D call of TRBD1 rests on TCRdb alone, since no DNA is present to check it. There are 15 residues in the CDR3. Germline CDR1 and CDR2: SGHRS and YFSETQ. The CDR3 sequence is CASSWGTGGKNIQYF.

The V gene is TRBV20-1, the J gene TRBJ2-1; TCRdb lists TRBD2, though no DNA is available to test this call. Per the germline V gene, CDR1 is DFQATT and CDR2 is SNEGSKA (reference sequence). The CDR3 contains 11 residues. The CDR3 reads CRLADHNEQFF.

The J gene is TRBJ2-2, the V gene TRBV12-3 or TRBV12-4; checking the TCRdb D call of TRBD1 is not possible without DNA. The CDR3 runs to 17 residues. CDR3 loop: CASSPQGLALNTGELFF.

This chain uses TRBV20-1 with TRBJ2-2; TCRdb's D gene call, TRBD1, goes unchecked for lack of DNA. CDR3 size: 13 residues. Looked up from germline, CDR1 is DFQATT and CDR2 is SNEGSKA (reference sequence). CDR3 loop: CSAARVGTGELFF.

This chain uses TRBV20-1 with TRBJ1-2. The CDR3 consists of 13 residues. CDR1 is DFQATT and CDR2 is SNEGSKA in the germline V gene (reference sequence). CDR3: CSARVGDSYGYTF.

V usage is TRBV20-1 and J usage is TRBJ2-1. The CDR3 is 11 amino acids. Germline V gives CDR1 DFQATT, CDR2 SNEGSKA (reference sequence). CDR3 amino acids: CSAGDYNEQFF.

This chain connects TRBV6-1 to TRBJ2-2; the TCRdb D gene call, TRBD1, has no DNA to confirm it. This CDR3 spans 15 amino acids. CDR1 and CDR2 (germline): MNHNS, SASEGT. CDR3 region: CASSARTGPTGELFF.

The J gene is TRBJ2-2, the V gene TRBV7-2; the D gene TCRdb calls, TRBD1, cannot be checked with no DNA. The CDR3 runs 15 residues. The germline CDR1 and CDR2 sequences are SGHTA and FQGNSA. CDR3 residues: CASSLGGPGTGELFF.

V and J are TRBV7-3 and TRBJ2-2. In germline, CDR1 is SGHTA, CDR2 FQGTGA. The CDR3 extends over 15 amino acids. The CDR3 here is CASSLTGLYTGELFF. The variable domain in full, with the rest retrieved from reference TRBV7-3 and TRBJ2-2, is GAGVSQTPSNKVTEKGKYVELRCDPISGHTALYWYRQSLGQGPEFLIYFQGTGAADDSGLPNDRFFAVRPEGSVSTLKIQRTERGDSAVYLCASSLTGLYTGELFFGEGSRLTVL.

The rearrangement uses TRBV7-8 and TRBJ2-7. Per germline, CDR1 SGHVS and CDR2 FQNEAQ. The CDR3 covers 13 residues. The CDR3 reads CASSFDKSYEQYF. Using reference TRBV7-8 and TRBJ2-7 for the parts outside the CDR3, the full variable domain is GAGVSQSPRYKVAKRGQDVALRCDPISGHVSLFWYQQALGQGPEFLTYFQNEAQLDKSGLPSDRFFAERPEGSVSTLKIQRTQQEDSAVYLCASSFDKSYEQYFGPGTRLTVT.

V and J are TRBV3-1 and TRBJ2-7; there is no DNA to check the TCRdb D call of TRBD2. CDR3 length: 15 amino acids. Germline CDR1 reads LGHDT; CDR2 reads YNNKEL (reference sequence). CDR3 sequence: CASSLGLAGSYEQYF.

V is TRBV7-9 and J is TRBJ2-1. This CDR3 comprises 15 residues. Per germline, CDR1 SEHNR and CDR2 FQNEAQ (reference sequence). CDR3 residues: CASSSGQSSYNEQFF.

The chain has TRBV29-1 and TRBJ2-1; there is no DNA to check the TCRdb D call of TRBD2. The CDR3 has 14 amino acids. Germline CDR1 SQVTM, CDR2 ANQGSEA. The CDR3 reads CSVVDSGGVDEQFF.

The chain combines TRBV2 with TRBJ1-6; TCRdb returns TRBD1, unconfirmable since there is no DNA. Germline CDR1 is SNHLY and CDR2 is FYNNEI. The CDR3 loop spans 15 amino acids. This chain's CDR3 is CASSESGQGNSPLHF.

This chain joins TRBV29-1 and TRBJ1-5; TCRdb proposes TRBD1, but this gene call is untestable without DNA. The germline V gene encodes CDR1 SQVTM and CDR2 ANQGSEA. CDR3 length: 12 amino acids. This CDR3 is CSVQGENQPQHF.

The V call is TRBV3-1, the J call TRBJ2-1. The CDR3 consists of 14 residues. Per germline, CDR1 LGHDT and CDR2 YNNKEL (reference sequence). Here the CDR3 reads CASSQMVSYNEQFF.

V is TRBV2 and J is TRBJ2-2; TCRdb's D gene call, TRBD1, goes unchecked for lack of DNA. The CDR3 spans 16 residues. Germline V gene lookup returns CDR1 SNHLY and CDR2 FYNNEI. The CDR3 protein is CASSLTGTGNTGELFF.

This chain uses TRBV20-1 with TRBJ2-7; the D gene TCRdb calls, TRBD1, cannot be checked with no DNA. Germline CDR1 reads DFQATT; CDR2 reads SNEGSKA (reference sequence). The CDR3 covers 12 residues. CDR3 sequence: CSARSPPYEQYF.

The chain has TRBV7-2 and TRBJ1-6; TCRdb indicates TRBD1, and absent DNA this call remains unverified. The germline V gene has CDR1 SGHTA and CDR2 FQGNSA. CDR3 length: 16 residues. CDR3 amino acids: CASSLNGHNLGSPLHF. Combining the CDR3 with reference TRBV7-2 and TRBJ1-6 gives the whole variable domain GAGVSQSPSNKVTEKGKDVELRCDPISGHTALYWYRQSLGQGLEFLIYFQGNSAPDKSGLPSDRFSAERTGGSVSTLTIQRTQQEDSAVYLCASSLNGHNLGSPLHFGNGTRLTVT.

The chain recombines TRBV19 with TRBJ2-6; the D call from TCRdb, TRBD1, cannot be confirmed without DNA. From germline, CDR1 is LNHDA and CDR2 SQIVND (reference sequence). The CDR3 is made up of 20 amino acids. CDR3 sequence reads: CARQDPWGHPLISGANVLTF.

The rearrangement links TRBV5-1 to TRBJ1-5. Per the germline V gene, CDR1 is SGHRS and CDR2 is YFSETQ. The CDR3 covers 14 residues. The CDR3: CASSLGLSIQPQHF.

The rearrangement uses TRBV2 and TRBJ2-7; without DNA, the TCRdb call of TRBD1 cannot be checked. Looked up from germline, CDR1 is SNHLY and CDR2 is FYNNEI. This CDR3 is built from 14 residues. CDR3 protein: CASKDSPFSYEQYF.

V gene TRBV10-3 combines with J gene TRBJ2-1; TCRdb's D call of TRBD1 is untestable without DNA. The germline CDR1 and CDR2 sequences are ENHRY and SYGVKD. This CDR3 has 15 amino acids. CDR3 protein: CAISSTGTVNNEQFF.